This T cell receptor beta chain appears in the sequencing data of a study of cytomegalovirus exposure and HLA in healthy donors. Overall study findings and caveats: Later analysis demonstrated an association between a missense DCLRE1C variant and TCR beta V- and J-gene trimming.

The PCR was carried out with 60 Vbeta primers and 13 Jbeta primers. Clones were sequenced by immunoSEQ multiplex PCR, and TCRdb holds only the in-frame ones, with some missing. The sample contains 150,000 to 200,000 clones, roughly 80% of which appear only once. Remarks on this clone: Antigen unknown.

This CDR3 has 18 residues. The chain has TRBV21-1 and TRBJ2-6; the table's D call, TRBD1, was not checked against the DNA. TRBV21-1 is a documented pseudogene. Specimen: PBMCs. The receptor comes from a woman aged 18 to 35 in good health and CMV-seronegative. CDR3 region: CASSNEETGLSGANVLTF. The DNA of the CDR3 is TGTGCCAGCAGCAACGAGGAGACAGGGCTATCTGGGGCCAACGTCCTGACTTTC.